This note documents a single T cell receptor (beta chain) sequence. What it recognizes is unknown. This sample stems from a study of synovial regulatory T cells in juvenile arthritis. Background on the study: Over five patients were on methotrexate and a few were untreated. Study outcomes and limitations: Synovial Teff and blood CPL repertoires partially overlapped with iaTreg TCR repertoires, which were largely patient-private. Blood Treg cells that were inflammation-associated showed lower TCR diversity than other blood Treg cells.

From germline, CDR1 is ENHRY and CDR2 SYGVKD. This CDR3 region has 15 residues. There is no recorded DNA. Profiled with immunoSEQ multiplex PCR; TCRdb holds only in-frame clones, not every one. The ten top clones account for less than 0.45%, within a sample of some 10,000 clones. This TCR was sampled from a donor younger than 30 with juvenile idiopathic arthritis. The sample was Treg cells from blood. The subset here: remaining (HLA-DR-negative) circulating blood Treg cells. The chain carries TRBV10-3 and TRBJ2-1; TCRdb lists TRBD2, though no DNA is available to test this call. CDR3 sequence: CATTVGTSGSNEQFF.